This record looks at one T cell receptor beta chain sequence and its context. Its antigen is not identified. The data belong to a study of cytomegalovirus exposure and HLA in healthy donors. Notes on the study in general: Sequencing likely generated an artifact that appeared as a cluster of highly shared sequence variants. Looking again later, the authors saw that most CMV-associated TCR beta chains seemed HLA-restricted. Analyses of presence and absence presupposed an approximately uniform sequencing depth across donors.

The CDR3 has 15 residues. Trimming removed 5 bases from V and 8 bases from J; junction bases left unmatched: 6. Germline loops: CDR1 SGHAT, CDR2 FQDESV (reference sequence). The PCR ran on 60 Vbeta and 13 Jbeta primers. TCRdb's table, derived via immunoSEQ multiplex PCR, lists solely in-frame clones and lacks some. The top ten clones hold approximately 2.8% of a sample with a few hundred thousand clones, approximately 80% of them seen once. This receptor was taken from a man in his thirties or forties in good health and CMV-seronegative. The V call is TRBV11-1, the J call TRBJ2-1, with 13 bases lining up with TRBD2. The sample taken for sequencing was PBMCs. CDR3: CASSLTSGGYYEQFF. The CDR3 DNA sequence: TGTGCCAGCAGCCTGACTAGCGGGGGGTACTATGAGCAGTTCTTC.